This T cell receptor (beta chain) was identified during a study of blood T cells in healthy people across ages. The study, taken as a whole, reports: Strong correlation linked observed beta diversity and percent naive T cells. In the absence of known donor CMV status, changes in expanded clonotypes were possibly confounded.

Primed by a sample-barcoded 5' primer and a J-beta primer mix, a second PCR proceeded for about 6 to 12 cycles. One entry per CDR3 protein results from TCRdb running MiXCR on the 5' RACE reads. The sample contains around 1,000,000 distinct CDR3 sequences, 20% to 25% of which appear only once. The study isolated at least 6 million PBMCs from each sample. This clonotype has more than one count but fewer than ten. The antigen remains unidentified. In addition, the sample was reused for a study of T cells of mothers and their children.

The sequencing input was blood. The sequence was collected from a girl between 2 and 10 years old in good health.

CDR3 protein: CSVELGGSGFGQYF. As DNA, the CDR3 is TGCAGCGTTGAATTGGGAGGCTCCGGGTTCGGGCAGTACTTC. The chain has TRBV29-1 and TRBJ2-7; D is perhaps TRBD2 (6 bases). Germline V CDR1 and CDR2: SQVTM, ANQGSEA. Trimming left V 2 bases short and J 9 bases short, with 20 bases between. CDR3 length: 14 amino acids.